These 26 T cell receptor beta chains share one sample of origin, sequenced in a study of early T cells in non-severe SARS-CoV-2 infection. TCRdb redid the calling of the 5' RACE reads with MiXCR, one entry per CDR3 protein. Of 90,000 to 120,000 distinct CDR3 sequences in the sample, roughly 10% are singletons; the top ten hold approximately 6.9%. The sequenced material came from whole blood. These receptors all come from an adult who was a healthcare worker with PCR-confirmed SARS-CoV-2 infection or an uninfected control (not recorded which).

The chain carries TRBV28 and TRBJ2-7, with 7 bases aligning to TRBD1. The CDR3 covers 13 residues. From germline, CDR1 is MDHEN and CDR2 SYDVKM. Unmatched junction bases numbered 7, after V lost 7 bases and J lost 4 bases. CDR3 bases: TGTGCCAGCAACCCGAGGACAGGTTACGAGCAGTACTTC. Protein sequence: CASNPRTGYEQYF.

V gene TRBV6-6 combines with J gene TRBJ2-7; D might be TRBD2 (5 bases). V lost 2 bases and J 6 bases, leaving 8 bases between the germline ends. CDR3 length: 12 residues. The germline gives CDR1 MNHNY, CDR2 SVGAGI (reference sequence). CDR3 in DNA: TGTGCCAGCAGTTACGTGAGGGTCGAGCAGTACTTC. This codes for CASSYVRVEQYF.

A single count supports this clonotype. CDR3 nucleotides: TGTGCCAGCAGTTACAGAGAGTACAATGAGCAGTTCTTC. Residues: CASSYREYNEQFF. This chain connects TRBV6-5 to TRBJ2-1, with unresolved D. V lost 2 bases, J lost 4 bases, and 6 bases lay in between. The CDR3 is 13 residues long. CDR1 is MNHEY and CDR2 is SVGAGI in the germline V gene.

This clonotype was recorded at least ten times. This sequence joins TRBV5-1 and TRBJ2-1; unclear D gene. The germline V and J ends were trimmed by 5 bases and 7 bases, with 10 bases remaining between them. Germline V lookup: CDR1 SGHRS, CDR2 YFSETQ. The CDR3 is 12 amino acids. CDR3 amino acids: CASSSSMNEQFF. As DNA, the CDR3 is TGCGCCAGCAGTTCCAGTATGAATGAGCAGTTCTTC.

This clonotype has a count of ten or more. The chain joins TRBV6-5 to TRBJ1-2; D uncertain. The CDR3 extends over 15 amino acids. Germline values: CDR1 MNHEY, CDR2 SVGAGI. V lost 4 bases and J 10 bases, leaving 22 bases between the germline ends. The CDR3 DNA is TGTGCCAGCAGTTCGGCCGGCGACGGACCCAATGCCTACACCTTC. Translated: CASSSAGDGPNAYTF.

V gene TRBV15 combines with J gene TRBJ2-1, with 8 bases matching TRBD2. V shed 5 bases and J 5 bases; nucleotides not matched to a gene: 8. Per the germline V gene, CDR1 is LNHNV and CDR2 is YYDKDF (reference sequence). The CDR3 contains 15 residues. The CDR3 loop reads CATSYGRAADNEQFF. DNA of the CDR3: TGTGCCACCAGCTACGGGAGGGCCGCTGACAATGAGCAGTTCTTC. The full variable domain, rest sourced from reference TRBV15 and TRBJ2-1, is DAMVIQNPRYQVTQFGKPVTLSCSQTLNHNVMYWYQQKSSQAPKLLFHYYDKDFNNEADTPDNFQSRRPNTSFCFLDIRSPGLGDTAMYLCATSYGRAADNEQFFGPGTRLTVL.

In this sample, this clonotype turned up many times. The chain has TRBV12-3 or TRBV12-4 and TRBJ1-1, with no clear D. The CDR3 sequence is 12 residues long. Trimming cost V 6 bases and J 2 bases, with 7 bases left between them. For the CDR3, the DNA is TGTGCCAGCAGCCGTGATAACACTGAAGCTTTCTTT. It specifies CASSRDNTEAFF.

The chain recombines TRBV20-1 with TRBJ2-7, with D perhaps TRBD2 (6 bases). CDR3 length equals 12 residues. Germline CDR1 DFQATT, CDR2 SNEGSKA (reference sequence). The V end lost 3 bases, the J end lost 1 base, and 7 bases lay between the germline ends. DNA for the CDR3: TGCAGTGCTAGGGCGGGGTCCTACGAGCAGTACTTC. Translation: CSARAGSYEQYF.

The chain is built from TRBV29-1 and TRBJ2-2; 8 positions agree with TRBD1. CDR3 length: 12 amino acids. The V gene end was trimmed by 6 bases and the J gene end by 6 bases; junction bases not matched to a gene: 3. Germline V gene sequence: CDR1 SQVTM, CDR2 ANQGSEA. DNA of the CDR3: TGCAGCGTGACAGGGGCTTCCGGGGAGCTGTTTTTT. Its protein product is CSVTGASGELFF.

In its sample, this clonotype was seen many times. This chain joins TRBV5-1 and TRBJ1-1; no clear D. V was clipped by 0 bases and J by 1 base, with 4 bases between them. This CDR3 comprises 13 residues. Germline V gene sequence: CDR1 SGHRS, CDR2 YFSETQ. CDR3: CASSLAGNTEAFF. The CDR3 DNA follows: TGCGCCAGCAGCTTGGCGGGGAACACTGAAGCTTTCTTT.

The chain employs TRBV28 and TRBJ1-3; TRBD1 is a possible D gene (6 bases). This CDR3 is built from 16 residues. Between the trimmed V and J ends, which lost 1 base and 3 bases, there was a span of 13 bases. The germline gives CDR1 MDHEN, CDR2 SYDVKM. The CDR3 bases are TGTGCCAGCAGTTTATTTGGTCAGGGGCATGGAAACACCATATATTTT. It yields the protein CASSLFGQGHGNTIYF.

This clonotype was counted a few times. This chain links TRBV20-1 with TRBJ2-3, with TRBD2 identical over 12 bases. This CDR3 is built from 15 residues. The germline CDR1 and CDR2 sequences are DFQATT and SNEGSKA (reference sequence). DNA for the CDR3: TGCAGCCGCCAGGCGACTAGCGGGAGCCCAGATACGCAGTATTTT. Its translation is CSRQATSGSPDTQYF.

This clonotype was observed a few times. The genes are TRBV12-3 or TRBV12-4 and TRBJ2-6, with D perhaps TRBD2 (5 bases). Trimming left V 4 bases short and J 1 base short, with 14 bases between. This CDR3 contains 17 residues. The CDR3 reads CASSSGSSSSGANVLTF. CDR3 in DNA: TGTGCCAGCAGTTCGGGATCCTCTTCTTCTGGGGCCAACGTCCTGACTTTC.

This clonotype was seen many times. The chain recombines TRBV27 with TRBJ2-1; D perhaps matches TRBD2 (6 bases). The length of the CDR3 is 15 residues. CDR1 and CDR2 from the germline V gene are MNHEY and SMNVEV (reference sequence). V was clipped by 5 bases and J by 7 bases, with 18 bases between them. For the CDR3, the DNA is TGTGCCAGCAGTGATTTTATCGGGACTGCAAATGAGCAGTTCTTC. Its translation: CASSDFIGTANEQFF.

This clonotype was seen ten or more times. CDR3 bases: TGTGCCAGCGGCAGCTCCTATAATTCACCCCTCCACTTT. It encodes CASGSSYNSPLHF. The J gene is TRBJ1-6, the V gene TRBV7-2; D is uncertain. The CDR3 contains 13 residues. Germline V gene data show CDR1 as SGHTA and CDR2 as FQGNSA. Between the trimmed V and J ends, which lost 8 bases and 0 bases, there was a span of 5 bases.

In its sample, this clonotype was seen many times. The chain has TRBV27 and TRBJ2-5; 10 nucleotides align to TRBD2. The CDR3 totals 15 residues. Germline assignment: CDR1 MNHEY and CDR2 SMNVEV (reference sequence). V lost 6 bases to trimming and J lost 1 base; unmatched junction nucleotides: 5. The CDR3 loop reads CASSWTSGLQETQYF. CDR3 DNA: TGTGCCAGCAGCTGGACTAGCGGACTCCAAGAGACCCAGTACTTC.

This clonotype was seen only a few times. The chain couples TRBV4-3 to TRBJ1-2, with 8 bases matching TRBD1. CDR3 size: 17 residues. CDR1 LGHNA and CDR2 YSLEER come from the germline V gene. The V gene end was trimmed by 1 base and the J gene end by 8 bases; junction bases not matched to a gene: 15. The CDR3 coding sequence is TGCGCCAGCAGCCAAGTCCGGGACAGGTACAACGGGGGAGGCTACACCTTC. Amino acids: CASSQVRDRYNGGGYTF.

The sample holds a few counts of this clonotype. A much larger clone sits a single nucleotide away, making a read error possible. The gene calls are TRBV12-3 or TRBV12-4 and TRBJ2-1, with D maybe TRBD2 (5 bases). The CDR3 length is 20 residues. With 3 bases removed from V and 2 bases from J, the gap between germline ends came to 26 bases. The CDR3 region is CASSLSPGFGLVGTYNEQFF. Written as DNA, the CDR3 is TGTGCCAGCAGTTTGTCCCCGGGGTTTGGGCTAGTGGGGACCTACAATGAGCAGTTCTTC.

This clonotype has ten or more counts. CDR3 loop: CAISGGGQETQYF. In nucleotides, the CDR3 is TGTGCCATCAGTGGGGGCGGGCAAGAGACCCAGTACTTC. The V and J genes are TRBV10-3 and TRBJ2-5; D is perhaps TRBD1 or TRBD2 (5 bases each). V was cut by 4 bases and J by 2 bases, with 8 bases left in between. The CDR3 is made up of 13 amino acids. Germline V lookup: CDR1 ENHRY, CDR2 SYGVKD.

This chain connects TRBV20-1 to TRBJ1-4; D gene unclear. Trimming stripped 5 bases from V and 0 bases from J, with 7 bases between. The CDR3 extends over 13 amino acids. Per germline, CDR1 DFQATT and CDR2 SNEGSKA (reference sequence). For the CDR3, the DNA is TGCAGTGCTCTGCGAACAACTAATGAAAAACTGTTTTTT. Protein sequence: CSALRTTNEKLFF.

V is TRBV27 and J is TRBJ2-2; D gene ambiguous. Germline-derived CDR1 and CDR2 are MNHEY and SMNVEV (reference sequence). Trimming shortened V by 5 bases and J by 6 bases, and 10 bases separated the two germline ends. This CDR3 is 13 amino acids long. CDR3 nucleotide sequence: TGTGCCAGCAGTCCAATAAAGGCCGGGGAGCTGTTTTTT. It encodes CASSPIKAGELFF.

This clonotype was detected many times. The chain carries TRBV11-2 and TRBJ2-7; D not resolved. This CDR3 comprises 15 residues. The germline CDR1 and CDR2 sequences are SGHAT and FQNNGV. The germline V and J ends were trimmed by 3 bases and 2 bases, with 14 bases remaining between them. Written as DNA, the CDR3 is TGTGCCAGCAGCTTTGGTTCAAGCCAGACCTACGAGCAGTACTTC. It is translated as CASSFGSSQTYEQYF.

This clonotype occurred many times. V usage is TRBV7-8 and J usage is TRBJ1-1, with a weak D call TRBD1 (6 bases). Germline assignment: CDR1 SGHVS and CDR2 FQNEAQ. V lost 5 bases, J lost 3 bases, and 19 bases lay in between. CDR3 length: 16 amino acids. CDR3 sequence: CASSVWQGLVDTEAFF. As DNA, the CDR3 is TGTGCCAGCAGCGTCTGGCAGGGGCTGGTCGACACTGAAGCTTTCTTT.

This clonotype was seen many times. In nucleotides, the CDR3 is TGTGCCAGCGGGGGGAACACTGAAGCTTTCTTT. Translation gives CASGGNTEAFF. The V call is TRBV9, the J call TRBJ1-1, with D maybe TRBD1 (5 bases). Trimming stripped 7 bases from V and 1 base from J, with 5 bases between. The CDR3 contains 11 residues. The germline V gene encodes CDR1 SGDLS and CDR2 YYNGEE.

With respect to this clonotype: Its ends do not fully match the called genes, so a read error is possible. The chain links TRBV6-1 to TRBJ2-3, with a weak D call TRBD2 (6 bases). This CDR3 has 17 amino acids. Germline CDR1 and CDR2: MNHNS and SASEGT. The CDR3 here is CVSSVLTSHTRTDTQYF. CDR3 bases: TGTGTCAGCAGTGTTTTGACTAGTCACACTCGCACAGATACGCAGTATTTT.

This clonotype turned up a few times. The chain joins TRBV28 to TRBJ2-3; TRBD1 aligns across 10 bases. This CDR3 contains 15 residues. Germline assignment: CDR1 MDHEN and CDR2 SYDVKM. V lost 5 bases and J lost 5; bases outside the gene matches: 7. CDR3: CASSNDRGQGDTQYF. CDR3 in DNA: TGTGCCAGCAGTAATGACAGGGGGCAAGGAGATACGCAGTATTTT.